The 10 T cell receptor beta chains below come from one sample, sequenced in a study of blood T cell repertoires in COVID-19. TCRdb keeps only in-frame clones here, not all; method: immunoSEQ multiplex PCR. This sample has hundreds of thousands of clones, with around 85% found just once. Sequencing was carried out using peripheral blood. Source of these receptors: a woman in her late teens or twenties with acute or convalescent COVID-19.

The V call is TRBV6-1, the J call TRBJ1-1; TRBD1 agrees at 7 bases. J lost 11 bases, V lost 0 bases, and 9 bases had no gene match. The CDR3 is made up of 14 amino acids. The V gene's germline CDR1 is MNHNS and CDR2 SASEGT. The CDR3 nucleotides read TGTGCCAGCAGTGAAGCTGGGACAGTTCGGGATGCTTTCTTT. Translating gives CASSEAGTVRDAFF.

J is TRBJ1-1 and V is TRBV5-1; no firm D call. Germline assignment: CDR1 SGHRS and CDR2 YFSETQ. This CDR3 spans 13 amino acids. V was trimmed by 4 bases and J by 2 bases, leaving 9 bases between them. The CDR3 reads CASSPGLNTEAFF. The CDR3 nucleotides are TGCGCCAGCAGCCCCGGACTCAACACTGAAGCTTTCTTT.

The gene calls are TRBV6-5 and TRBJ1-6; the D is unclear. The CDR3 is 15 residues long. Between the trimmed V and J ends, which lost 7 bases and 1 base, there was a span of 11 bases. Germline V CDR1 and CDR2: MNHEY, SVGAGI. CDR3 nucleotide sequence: TGTGCCAGCACCCCCGGGTGGTCCTATAATTCACCCCTCCACTTT. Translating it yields CASTPGWSYNSPLHF.

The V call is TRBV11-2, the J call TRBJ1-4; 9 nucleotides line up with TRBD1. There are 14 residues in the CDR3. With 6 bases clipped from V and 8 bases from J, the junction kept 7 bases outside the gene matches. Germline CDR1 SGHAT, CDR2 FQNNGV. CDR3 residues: CASRTRDREEKLFF. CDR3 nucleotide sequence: TGTGCCAGCAGAACCCGGGACAGGGAAGAAAAACTGTTTTTT.

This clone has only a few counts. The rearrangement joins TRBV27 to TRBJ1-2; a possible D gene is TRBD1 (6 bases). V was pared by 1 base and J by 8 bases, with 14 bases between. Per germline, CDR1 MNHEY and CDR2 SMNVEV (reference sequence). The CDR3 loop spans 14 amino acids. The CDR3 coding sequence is TGTGCCAGCAGTTTATTACAGGGAAAGGAAGGCTACACCTTC. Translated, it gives CASSLLQGKEGYTF.

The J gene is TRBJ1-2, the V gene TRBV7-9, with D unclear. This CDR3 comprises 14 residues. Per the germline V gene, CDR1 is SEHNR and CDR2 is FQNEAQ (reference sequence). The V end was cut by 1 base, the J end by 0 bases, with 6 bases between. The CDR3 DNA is TGTGCCAGCAGCTTAGAACCGGCTAACTATGGCTACACCTTC. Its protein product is CASSLEPANYGYTF.

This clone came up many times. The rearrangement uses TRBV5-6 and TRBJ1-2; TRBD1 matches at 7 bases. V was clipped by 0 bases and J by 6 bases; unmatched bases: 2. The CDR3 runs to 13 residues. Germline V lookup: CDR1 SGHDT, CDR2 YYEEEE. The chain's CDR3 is CASSLATGDGYTF. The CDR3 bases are TGTGCCAGCAGCTTGGCCACAGGGGATGGCTACACCTTC.

The CDR3 nucleotides are TGCGCCAGCAGTCCGGACAGGTTGGGTTACAATGAGCAGTTCTTC. Protein product: CASSPDRLGYNEQFF. V gene TRBV5-1 combines with J gene TRBJ2-1; TRBD1 matches 7 bases. The junction had 9 bases not matched to a gene; V was cut back by 5 bases and J by 4 bases. Germline V gene lookup returns CDR1 SGHRS and CDR2 YFSETQ. This CDR3 is 15 amino acids long.

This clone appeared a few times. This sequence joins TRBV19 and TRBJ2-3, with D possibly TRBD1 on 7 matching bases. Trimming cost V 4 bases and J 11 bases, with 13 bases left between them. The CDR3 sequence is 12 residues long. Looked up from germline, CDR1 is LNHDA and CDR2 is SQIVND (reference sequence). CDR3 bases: TGTGCCAGTAGTAACCGACAGGGAGGGCAGTATTTT. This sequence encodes CASSNRQGGQYF. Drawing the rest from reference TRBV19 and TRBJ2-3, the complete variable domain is DGGITQSPKYLFRKEGQNVTLSCEQNLNHDAMYWYRQDPGQGLRLIYYSQIVNDFQKGDIAEGYSVSREKKESFPLTVTSAQKNPTAFYLCASSNRQGGQYFGPGTRLTVL.

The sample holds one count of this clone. CDR3 region: CAIAEGTRDTQYF. The CDR3 nucleotides are TGTGCCATCGCAGAGGGGACAAGGGATACGCAGTATTTT. V and J are TRBV10-3 and TRBJ2-3; D is perhaps TRBD1 (6 bases). This CDR3 has 13 residues. V lost 8 bases to trimming and J lost 6 bases, with 15 bases between them. From germline, CDR1 is ENHRY and CDR2 SYGVKD.